The 25 T cell receptor beta chains given below trace back to one sample, sequenced in a study of blood T cell repertoires in COVID-19. Libraries were prepared by immunoSEQ multiplex PCR; TCRdb keeps only in-frame clonotypes and omits some of them. Among fewer than 40,000 clones listed, approximately 81% were seen once. The sample consisted of peripheral blood. All receptors come from a man aged 65 to 79 with COVID-19, enrolled during active disease.

The chain combines TRBV19 with TRBJ1-4; possibly TRBD1 for D (6 bases). This CDR3 contains 14 residues. V was trimmed by 4 bases and J by 7 bases, leaving 13 bases between them. Germline V CDR1 and CDR2: LNHDA, SQIVND (reference sequence). The CDR3 here is CASSNRVWSEKLFF. The CDR3 coding sequence is TGTGCCAGTAGTAACAGGGTCTGGAGTGAAAAACTGTTTTTT.

CDR3 amino acids: CASSPKGTSGSHEQFF. The CDR3 DNA reads TGTGCCAGCAGTCCCAAGGGGACTAGCGGGAGCCATGAGCAGTTCTTC. The J gene is TRBJ2-1, the V gene TRBV28; 14 bases are shared with TRBD2. V shed 5 bases and J 8 bases; nucleotides not matched to a gene: 8. CDR1 MDHEN and CDR2 SYDVKM come from the germline V gene. The CDR3 has 16 residues.

The CDR3 reads CASSTGQPGLLEQYF. The CDR3 nucleotides are TGTGCCAGCAGCACCGGACAGCCCGGCCTACTCGAGCAGTACTTC. The chain has TRBV7-2 and TRBJ2-7, with a weak D call TRBD1 (6 bases). Germline V gives CDR1 SGHTA, CDR2 FQGNSA. The CDR3 loop spans 15 amino acids. Trimming removed 5 bases at V and 6 bases at J, with 20 bases between.

The rearrangement links TRBV7-9 to TRBJ1-1; 9 bases are shared with TRBD1. J was trimmed by 8 bases and V by 3 bases; bases with no gene match: 4. The CDR3 consists of 13 residues. Per germline, CDR1 SEHNR and CDR2 FQNEAQ (reference sequence). CDR3 sequence: CASSFGQGSEAFF. The CDR3 nucleotides read TGTGCCAGCAGCTTCGGACAGGGGTCCGAAGCTTTCTTT.

This clone was counted only a few times. The V and J genes are TRBV15 and TRBJ2-3, with 10 bases fitting TRBD2. This CDR3 region has 16 residues. After removal of 5 bases from V and 6 bases from J, the junction contained 11 bases not matched to a gene. CDR1 LNHNV and CDR2 YYDKDF come from the germline V gene (reference sequence). Here the CDR3 DNA reads TGTGCCACCAGCGGCTGGACTAGCGGTAGGGTGGATACGCAGTATTTT. Its translation: CATSGWTSGRVDTQYF.

The rearrangement uses TRBV27 and TRBJ2-7; weak D call: TRBD2 (6 bases). The CDR3 runs 13 residues. V lost 6 bases and J lost 7, with 16 bases in between. From germline, CDR1 is MNHEY and CDR2 SMNVEV (reference sequence). The CDR3 is CASSRDSIGEQYF. CDR3 nucleotide sequence: TGTGCCAGCAGCCGGGACTCTATCGGGGAGCAGTACTTC.

In its sample, this clone was seen once. The V gene is TRBV28, the J gene TRBJ2-7; D may be TRBD1 (5 bases). The ends were cut back, 7 bases at V and 4 bases at J, with 11 bases in the middle. The CDR3 covers 12 residues. Germline-derived CDR1 and CDR2 are MDHEN and SYDVKM. CDR3 protein: CASKQGIYEQYF. The CDR3 coding sequence is TGTGCCAGCAAGCAGGGAATTTACGAGCAGTACTTC.

This sequence joins TRBV4-3 and TRBJ1-1; D gene uncertain. The length of the CDR3 is 14 residues. V shed 0 bases and J shed 3 bases, with 8 bases lying between them. Germline assignment: CDR1 LGHNA and CDR2 YSLEER. CDR3 loop: CASSQERDYTEAFF. DNA of the CDR3: TGCGCCAGCAGCCAAGAACGGGATTACACTGAAGCTTTCTTT.

V usage is TRBV2 and J usage is TRBJ1-4, with no clear D. V dropped 2 bases and J dropped 11 bases, with 21 bases sitting between them. The CDR3 contains 16 residues. Germline V gene sequence: CDR1 SNHLY, CDR2 FYNNEI. The CDR3 sequence is CASSETQTSPTAKLFF. In nucleotides, the CDR3 is TGTGCCAGCAGTGAAACACAGACCAGCCCAACGGCGAAACTGTTTTTT.

The chain combines TRBV27 with TRBJ2-1, with D perhaps matching TRBD1 (6 bases). Trimming cost V 6 bases and J 10 bases, with 13 bases left between them. The CDR3 totals 12 residues. Looked up from germline, CDR1 is MNHEY and CDR2 is SMNVEV (reference sequence). CDR3 loop: CASSAGASEQFF. DNA of the CDR3: TGTGCCAGCAGCGCAGGGGCCTCCGAGCAGTTCTTC.

V and J are TRBV9 and TRBJ2-7, with 8 nucleotides matching TRBD2. Trimming removed 0 bases from V and 1 base from J; junction bases left unmatched: 3. The CDR3 sequence is 15 residues long. CDR1 and CDR2 (germline): SGDLS, YYNGEE. The CDR3 protein is CASSVDPGGSYEQYF. The CDR3 bases are TGTGCCAGCAGCGTAGACCCGGGAGGGTCCTACGAGCAGTACTTC.

The rearrangement joins TRBV3-1 (or the pseudogene TRBV3-2) to TRBJ2-4; D is ambiguous. Trimming cost V 2 bases and J 0 bases, with 20 bases left between them. Germline assignment: CDR1 LGHDT and CDR2 YNNKEL (reference sequence). The CDR3 is made up of 19 amino acids. CDR3 sequence (DNA): TGTGCCAGCAGCCAATTTGACTTCAGAGTTTCGCTAGCCAAAAACATTCAGTACTTC. Translated: CASSQFDFRVSLAKNIQYF.

The chain combines TRBV19 with TRBJ1-5; 12 bases map to TRBD1. Germline CDR1 reads LNHDA; CDR2 reads SQIVND (reference sequence). Trimming removed 4 bases from V and 6 bases from J; junction bases left unmatched: 4. This CDR3 region has 15 residues. The CDR3 region is CASSRDRGRRQPQHF. The DNA for the CDR3 is TGTGCCAGTAGTAGGGACAGGGGGCGTCGTCAGCCCCAGCATTTT.

This chain connects TRBV7-8 to TRBJ1-5; D is possibly TRBD1 (5 bases). The CDR3 runs 15 residues. V gave up 0 bases and J gave up 9 bases, with 15 bases separating them. The V gene's germline CDR1 is SGHVS and CDR2 FQNEAQ. CDR3 nucleotides: TGTGCCAGCAGCTTAGCCAGCAGGGCGCCGGGGCCCCAGCATTTT. Amino acid sequence: CASSLASRAPGPQHF.

This clone is labeled as medium-sized. V is TRBV7-9 and J is TRBJ2-7, with 7 bases lining up with TRBD1. The CDR3 totals 16 residues. V shed 5 bases and J 6 bases; nucleotides not matched to a gene: 16. The germline CDR1 and CDR2 sequences are SEHNR and FQNEAQ (reference sequence). This chain's CDR3 is CASSRPDRAAFGEQYF. The CDR3 bases are TGTGCCAGCAGCCGGCCCGACAGGGCGGCGTTCGGCGAGCAGTACTTC.

The DNA of the CDR3 is TGTGCCAGCAGCTTTGGCAGGGATGATGAAAAACTGTTTTTT. Amino acid sequence: CASSFGRDDEKLFF. The chain carries TRBV5-4 and TRBJ1-4; TRBD1 is a possible D gene (5 bases). The CDR3 loop spans 14 amino acids. Trimming shortened V by 2 bases and J by 6 bases, and 11 bases separated the two germline ends. Germline CDR1 SGHNT, CDR2 YYREEE (reference sequence).

This chain joins TRBV19 and TRBJ2-7; 7 bases map to TRBD2. V shed 5 bases and J 7 bases; nucleotides not matched to a gene: 11. CDR3 length: 14 residues. From germline, CDR1 is LNHDA and CDR2 SQIVND (reference sequence). The CDR3: CASSSTGGGREQYF. In DNA form, the CDR3 reads TGTGCCAGTAGTTCGACGGGGGGAGGAAGGGAGCAGTACTTC. Complete variable domain (other parts from reference TRBV19 and TRBJ2-7): DGGITQSPKYLFRKEGQNVTLSCEQNLNHDAMYWYRQDPGQGLRLIYYSQIVNDFQKGDIAEGYSVSREKKESFPLTVTSAQKNPTAFYLCASSSTGGGREQYFGPGTRLTVT.

The rearrangement links TRBV24-1 to TRBJ1-5, with 7 bases identical to TRBD1. Losses at the gene ends were 4 bases for V and 7 bases for J; bases not matched to a gene: 9. The CDR3 sequence is 15 residues long. CDR1 is KGHDR and CDR2 is SFDVKD in the germline V gene. The CDR3 loop reads CATSDPDRVGQPQHF. CDR3 bases: TGTGCCACCAGTGACCCCGACAGGGTTGGACAGCCCCAGCATTTT.

V usage is TRBV19 and J usage is TRBJ1-2; 7 bases agree with TRBD1. The CDR3 loop spans 16 amino acids. The junction had 13 bases not matched to a gene; V was cut back by 6 bases and J by 3 bases. CDR1 is LNHDA, CDR2 SQIVND, per germline (reference sequence). CDR3 amino acids: CASRGDRPALHYGYTF. CDR3 nucleotide sequence: TGTGCCAGTAGGGGGGACAGACCCGCGCTGCACTATGGCTACACCTTC.

The rearrangement links TRBV6-5 to TRBJ1-2; 7 nucleotides match TRBD1. The CDR3 length is 13 residues. Germline assignment: CDR1 MNHEY and CDR2 SVGAGI. After removal of 9 bases from V and 5 bases from J, the junction contained 9 bases not matched to a gene. CDR3 protein: CASSAQGGYGYTF. CDR3 coding DNA: TGTGCCAGTAGCGCCCAGGGGGGATATGGCTACACCTTC.

The chain uses TRBV28 and TRBJ2-1; 10 bases map to TRBD2. This CDR3 has 16 residues. Trimming cost V 2 bases and J 5 bases; bases outside gene matches: 6. Germline loops: CDR1 MDHEN, CDR2 SYDVKM. In nucleotides, the CDR3 is TGTGCCAGCAGTTTAGTAGCGGGAGGCCTAAACAATGAGCAGTTCTTC. This sequence encodes CASSLVAGGLNNEQFF.

The rearrangement links TRBV7-2 to TRBJ2-6; no clear D gene. Trimming took 6 bases from V and 1 from J, leaving 7 bases between them. Germline CDR1 SGHTA, CDR2 FQGNSA. CDR3 length equals 14 residues. The CDR3 coding sequence is TGTGCCAGCAGACTATCGTCTGGGGCCAACGTCCTGACTTTC. Amino acids: CASRLSSGANVLTF.

The rearrangement links TRBV6-5 to TRBJ1-2; D possibly corresponds to TRBD1 (5 bases). The CDR3 is made up of 13 amino acids. CDR1 MNHEY and CDR2 SVGAGI come from the germline V gene. The V end was cut by 6 bases, the J end by 2 bases, with 10 bases between. The CDR3 sequence is CASRSGGNYGYTF. The CDR3 coding sequence is TGTGCCAGCAGATCCGGGGGAAACTATGGCTACACCTTC.

V is TRBV7-8 and J is TRBJ2-3; D might be TRBD2 (5 bases). The V gene's germline CDR1 is SGHVS and CDR2 FQNEAQ. V dropped 8 bases and J dropped 2 bases, with 11 bases sitting between them. The CDR3 is 13 residues long. The CDR3 region is CASARGNTDTQYF. CDR3 DNA sequence: TGTGCCAGCGCCCGGGGAAACACAGATACGCAGTATTTT.

V is TRBV30 and J is TRBJ2-5; the match to TRBD1 covers 8 bases. The CDR3 consists of 14 residues. CDR1 and CDR2 from the germline V gene are GTSNPN and SVGIG (reference sequence). Trimming cost V 0 bases and J 4 bases; bases outside gene matches: 4. The CDR3: CAWSVGGTGETQYF. The CDR3 DNA is TGTGCCTGGAGTGTGGGCGGGACAGGAGAGACCCAGTACTTC.